This paragraph covers one T cell receptor (beta chain) sequence. Method: immunoSEQ multiplex PCR; TCRdb's copy keeps in-frame clones and lacks some. The sample has 150,000 to 200,000 clones; roughly 82% are singletons. This entry belongs to a study of blood T cell repertoires in COVID-19. V dropped 0 bases and J dropped 0 bases, with 6 bases sitting between them. The CDR3 loop spans 14 amino acids. Germline CDR1 reads SGHRS; CDR2 reads YFSETQ. V is TRBV5-1 and J is TRBJ2-5; D is uncertain. Sequenced material: peripheral blood. The sequence was obtained from a middle-aged woman with COVID-19, enrolled during active disease. This chain's CDR3 is CASSLAADQETQYF. Written as DNA, the CDR3 is TGCGCCAGCAGCTTGGCGGCGGACCAAGAGACCCAGTACTTC.